These 24 T cell receptor beta chains originate from one sample sequenced in a study of cytomegalovirus exposure and HLA in healthy donors. The PCR ran on 60 Vbeta and 13 Jbeta primers. The protocol was immunoSEQ multiplex PCR, while the TCRdb copy is restricted to in-frame clones and leaves out a portion. There are 150,000 to 200,000 clones in the sample; about 70% occur only once, and 3.5% to 5.5% lies in the top ten. The sequenced material came from PBMCs. The receptor source for this set is a woman between 18 and 29 years old in good health and CMV-seropositive.

This clone has just one count. The chain combines TRBV6-5 with TRBJ2-7, with D maybe TRBD1 (6 bases). This CDR3 contains 15 residues. Germline assignment: CDR1 MNHEY and CDR2 SVGAGI. Between the trimmed V and J ends, which lost 5 bases and 3 bases, there was a span of 17 bases. The CDR3 spells CASSVDSRSNYEQYF. CDR3 nucleotides: TGTGCCAGCAGTGTGGACAGCCGTTCTAACTACGAGCAGTACTTC.

This clone was observed a single time. At one of its ends the junction is not consistent with the germline gene, which may arise from a read error. This chain joins TRBV6-1 and TRBJ1-1; D unresolved. In germline, CDR1 is MNHNS, CDR2 SASEGT. CDR3 length: 14 amino acids. CDR3 nucleotide sequence: TGTGCCAGCAGTGAAATGTGGGCGGGGAGAGAAGTTTTCTTT. The encoded protein is CASSEMWAGREVFF.

The chain uses TRBV28 and TRBJ2-1, with 7 bases that match TRBD2. The V gene end was trimmed by 5 bases and the J gene end by 9 bases; junction bases not matched to a gene: 10. CDR1 is MDHEN, CDR2 SYDVKM, per germline. The CDR3 is 14 residues long. The DNA for the CDR3 is TGTGCCAGCAGTCTTCCGGGACTACAAAGTGAGCAGTTCTTC. Its translation is CASSLPGLQSEQFF. Supplemented by reference TRBV28 and TRBJ2-1, the full variable domain reads DVKVTQSSRYLVKRTGEKVFLECVQDMDHENMFWYRQDPGLGLRLIYFSYDVKMKEKGDIPEGYSVSREKKERFSLILESASTNQTSMYLCASSLPGLQSEQFFGPGTRLTVL.

The V gene is TRBV13, the J gene TRBJ2-1; 7 nucleotides line up with TRBD1. V shed 4 bases, J shed 9 bases, and the junction held 15 bases outside the gene matches. CDR1 and CDR2 (germline): PRHDT, FYEKMQ (reference sequence). There are 16 residues in the CDR3. CDR3: CASSSTPGQLRGEQFF. The CDR3 DNA sequence: TGTGCCAGCAGCTCTACACCGGGACAGCTACGTGGTGAGCAGTTCTTC.

This clone showed up just a few times. The chain carries TRBV6-1 and TRBJ2-7, with 10 bases that match TRBD1. In germline, CDR1 is MNHNS, CDR2 SASEGT. The CDR3 has 15 amino acids. The ends lost 8 bases at V and 5 bases at J; junction bases unmatched: 12. For the CDR3, the DNA is TGTGCCAGCGCTATATTGGGACAGGGGAGAGACGAGCAGTACTTC. It codes for CASAILGQGRDEQYF.

In this sample, this clone turned up once. This chain joins TRBV7-2 and TRBJ2-7; no definite D call. CDR3 length: 12 amino acids. Trimming shortened V by 1 base and J by 7 bases, and 8 bases separated the two germline ends. CDR1 is SGHTA, CDR2 FQGNSA, per germline. This chain's CDR3 is CASSLGWAEQYF. The DNA of the CDR3 is TGTGCCAGCAGCTTAGGTTGGGCGGAGCAGTACTTC.

The gene calls are TRBV7-9 and TRBJ1-1; possible D gene TRBD1, 6 bases. The germline CDR1 and CDR2 sequences are SEHNR and FQNEAQ (reference sequence). The CDR3 spans 16 residues. V lost 4 bases, J lost 0 bases, and 15 bases lay in between. CDR3 DNA sequence: TGTGCCAGCAGCTCAGGGACAACAGGGCTGAACACTGAAGCTTTCTTT. It specifies CASSSGTTGLNTEAFF.

The V and J genes are TRBV7-9 and TRBJ1-1; no clear D. V lost 3 bases and J 3 bases, leaving 5 bases between the germline ends. Germline V gives CDR1 SEHNR, CDR2 FQNEAQ (reference sequence). The CDR3 loop spans 12 amino acids. CDR3 nucleotides: TGTGCCAGCAGCTTCACGGACACTGAAGCTTTCTTT. Translated, it gives CASSFTDTEAFF.

This chain uses TRBV28 with TRBJ1-2; tentatively, D is TRBD1 (5 bases). The CDR3 covers 14 residues. The V end lost 8 bases, the J end lost 5 bases, and 18 bases lay between the germline ends. Germline CDR1 is MDHEN and CDR2 is SYDVKM. CDR3 region: CASHQGGIWYGYTF. The DNA for the CDR3 is TGTGCCAGCCACCAGGGAGGGATTTGGTATGGCTACACCTTC.

This clone was seen only a few times. The V gene is TRBV6-6, the J gene TRBJ2-7, with D hard to call. The CDR3 totals 16 residues. With 0 bases removed from V and 1 base from J, the gap between germline ends came to 13 bases. CDR1 MNHNY and CDR2 SVGAGI come from the germline V gene (reference sequence). The CDR3 nucleotides read TGTGCCAGCAGTTACTCTGGGCCGGTTGGTTCCTACGAGCAGTACTTC. Its protein product is CASSYSGPVGSYEQYF.

The chain is built from TRBV27 and TRBJ1-1, with no clear D. CDR3 length equals 13 residues. The V end was cut by 6 bases, the J end by 1 base, with 9 bases between. Germline CDR1 is MNHEY and CDR2 is SMNVEV (reference sequence). The CDR3 here is CASSASGNTEAFF. The CDR3, as DNA: TGTGCCAGCAGCGCTTCGGGGAACACTGAAGCTTTCTTT.

This clone was seen once. This chain links TRBV6-5 with TRBJ2-3; possibly TRBD1 for D (5 bases). CDR3 length equals 14 residues. The germline V gene encodes CDR1 MNHEY and CDR2 SVGAGI. Deletions cut 6 bases from V and 5 bases from J, with 15 bases between. CDR3 sequence (DNA): TGTGCCAGCAGCCTCTCTCAGGGCCGAGATACGCAGTATTTT. It specifies CASSLSQGRDTQYF.

This chain joins TRBV18 and TRBJ1-4; TRBD1 aligns across 7 bases. The junction had 8 bases not matched to a gene; V was cut back by 5 bases and J by 5 bases. Germline CDR1 is KGHSH and CDR2 is LQKENI. The length of the CDR3 is 15 residues. CDR3 protein: CASSGSQGRNEKLFF. CDR3 DNA sequence: TGTGCCAGCTCAGGATCACAGGGGCGGAATGAAAAACTGTTTTTT.

The CDR3 is CASSYSMAAAPYEQYF. The CDR3 region has the DNA TGTGCCAGCAGTTACTCGATGGCGGCAGCCCCCTACGAGCAGTACTTC. The rearrangement uses TRBV6-6 and TRBJ2-7, with unresolved D. V lost 0 bases to trimming and J lost 2 bases, with 14 bases between them. The CDR3 is 16 residues long. Germline V gives CDR1 MNHNY, CDR2 SVGAGI (reference sequence).

The chain joins TRBV7-2 to TRBJ1-1, with 7 bases identical to TRBD1. CDR1 and CDR2 (germline): SGHTA, FQGNSA. CDR3 size: 15 residues. The ends lost 5 bases at V and 3 bases at J; junction bases unmatched: 9. CDR3 residues: CASSPTTGPHTEAFF. In nucleotides, the CDR3 is TGTGCCAGCAGCCCGACGACAGGGCCACACACTGAAGCTTTCTTT.

The chain carries TRBV6-6 and TRBJ1-1; TRBD1 matches 7 bases. Germline V gene sequence: CDR1 MNHNY, CDR2 SVGAGI (reference sequence). Trimming removed 6 bases from V and 3 bases from J; junction bases left unmatched: 13. CDR3 size: 16 residues. The CDR3 reads CASRARGAQGDTEAFF. CDR3 in DNA: TGTGCCAGCAGGGCTAGGGGGGCCCAGGGGGACACTGAAGCTTTCTTT.

The CDR3 loop reads CASSPGTSDTGELFF. For the CDR3, the DNA is TGTGCCAGCAGCCCCGGGACTAGTGACACCGGGGAGCTGTTTTTT. V usage is TRBV7-9 and J usage is TRBJ2-2, with 8 bases lining up with TRBD2. This CDR3 spans 15 amino acids. Looked up from germline, CDR1 is SEHNR and CDR2 is FQNEAQ (reference sequence). Trimming cost V 5 bases and J 3 bases; bases outside gene matches: 5.

For the CDR3, the DNA is TGTGCCAGCAGCTCATACAGGGGGCCGATTGGAAACACCATATATTTT. This sequence encodes CASSSYRGPIGNTIYF. This rearrangement joins TRBV11-2 to TRBJ1-3, with 9 nucleotides matching TRBD1. This CDR3 has 16 amino acids. The J segment lost 3 bases and the V segment lost 4 bases, leaving 7 bases of the junction unmatched. Germline V lookup: CDR1 SGHAT, CDR2 FQNNGV.

This chain uses TRBV7-9 with TRBJ1-4; TRBD1 aligns across 9 bases. The J segment lost 7 bases and the V segment lost 5 bases, leaving 8 bases of the junction unmatched. Germline V gene data show CDR1 as SEHNR and CDR2 as FQNEAQ (reference sequence). CDR3 length: 15 residues. CDR3 residues: CASSKQGTGREKLFF. In DNA form, the CDR3 reads TGTGCCAGCAGCAAACAGGGGACAGGGCGTGAAAAACTGTTTTTT.

This clone was detected only a few times. J is TRBJ1-1 and V is TRBV6-5, with 7 bases lining up with TRBD1. V gave up 2 bases and J gave up 5 bases; unmatched junction bases: 8. Germline V gives CDR1 MNHEY, CDR2 SVGAGI. The CDR3 spans 15 residues. CDR3 bases: TGTGCCAGCAGTTACCAGGGGGGTAGGCGGACTGAAGCTTTCTTT. This encodes CASSYQGGRRTEAFF.

The CDR3 sequence is CASSLSGNALQETQYF. CDR3 nucleotides: TGTGCCAGCAGCTTGTCCGGGAATGCCCTCCAAGAGACCCAGTACTTC. The chain combines TRBV5-4 with TRBJ2-5; a possible D gene is TRBD2 (5 bases). Germline loops: CDR1 SGHNT, CDR2 YYREEE (reference sequence). With 1 base removed from V and 1 base from J, the gap between germline ends came to 14 bases. CDR3 length: 16 residues.

The V call is TRBV6-5, the J call TRBJ1-1; D not resolved. Trimming took 5 bases from V and 1 from J, leaving 14 bases between them. This CDR3 has 15 amino acids. The V gene's germline CDR1 is MNHEY and CDR2 SVGAGI. CDR3 loop: CASSPWTGRNTEAFF. The CDR3 coding sequence is TGTGCCAGCAGTCCTTGGACGGGGAGGAACACTGAAGCTTTCTTT.

The rearrangement uses TRBV7-9 and TRBJ2-3; 9 positions match TRBD1. The CDR3 has 15 amino acids. V lost 2 bases and J lost 4; bases outside the gene matches: 4. Germline CDR1 and CDR2: SEHNR and FQNEAQ (reference sequence). In DNA, the CDR3 is TGTGCCAGCAGCTTAAGGGACAGGGCTGCAGATACGCAGTATTTT. Translating it yields CASSLRDRAADTQYF.

The chain links TRBV7-8 to TRBJ1-1, with D perhaps matching TRBD1 (6 bases). V lost 1 base, J lost 0 bases, and 15 bases lay in between. Germline V gene data show CDR1 as SGHVS and CDR2 as FQNEAQ. The CDR3 is made up of 17 amino acids. The DNA of the CDR3 is TGTGCCAGCAGCTTAGTTTCAGGGACACTCATGAACACTGAAGCTTTCTTT. Translating it yields CASSLVSGTLMNTEAFF.